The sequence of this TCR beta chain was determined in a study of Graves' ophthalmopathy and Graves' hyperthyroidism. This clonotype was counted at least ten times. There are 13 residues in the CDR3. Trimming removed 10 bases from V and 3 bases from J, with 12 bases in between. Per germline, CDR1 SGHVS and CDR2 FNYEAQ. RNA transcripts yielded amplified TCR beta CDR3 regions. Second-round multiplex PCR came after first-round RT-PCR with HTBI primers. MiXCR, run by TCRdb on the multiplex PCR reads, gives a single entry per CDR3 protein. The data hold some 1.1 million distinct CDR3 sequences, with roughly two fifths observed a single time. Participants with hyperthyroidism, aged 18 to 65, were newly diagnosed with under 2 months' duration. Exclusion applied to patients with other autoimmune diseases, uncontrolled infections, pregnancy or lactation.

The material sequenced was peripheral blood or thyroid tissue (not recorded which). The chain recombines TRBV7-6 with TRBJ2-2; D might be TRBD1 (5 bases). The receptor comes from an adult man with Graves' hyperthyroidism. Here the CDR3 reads CATPGSYTGELFF. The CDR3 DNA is TGTGCCACCCCAGGGTCGTACACCGGGGAGCTGTTTTTT. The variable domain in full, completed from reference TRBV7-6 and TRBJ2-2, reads GAGVSQSPRYKVTKRGQDVALRCDPISGHVSLYWYRQALGQGPEFLTYFNYEAQQDKSGLPNDRFSAERPEGSISTLTIQRTEQRDSAMYRCATPGSYTGELFFGEGSRLTVL.